Presented here are 29 T cell receptor beta chains from one specimen sequenced in a study of blood T cell repertoires in COVID-19. Profiled with immunoSEQ multiplex PCR; TCRdb holds only in-frame clones, not every one. The sample contains 250,000 or so clones, approximately 85% of which appear only once. Material: peripheral blood. These receptors were taken from a man between 45 and 60 years old with acute or convalescent COVID-19.

V and J are TRBV12-5 and TRBJ2-5; tentatively, D is TRBD1 (5 bases). Germline V CDR1 and CDR2: LGHNT, FRNRAP. Trimming took 5 bases from V and 5 from J, leaving 15 bases between them. This CDR3 has 14 amino acids. The CDR3 is CASGAFREGETQYF. CDR3 nucleotide sequence: TGTGCTAGTGGTGCCTTCAGGGAAGGCGAGACCCAGTACTTC.

This chain uses TRBV19 with TRBJ1-1; D call uncertain. This CDR3 has 16 residues. V dropped 3 bases and J dropped 4 bases, with 18 bases sitting between them. Germline-derived CDR1 and CDR2 are LNHDA and SQIVND (reference sequence). In nucleotides, the CDR3 is TGTGCCAGTAGTATTCTTGCGTCCCGATCCGGCACTGAAGCTTTCTTT. This codes for CASSILASRSGTEAFF.

The gene calls are TRBV11-3 and TRBJ1-1; unclear D gene. V shed 0 bases and J shed 7 bases, with 9 bases lying between them. The CDR3 covers 13 residues. Germline CDR1 SGHNT, CDR2 YENEEA. This chain's CDR3 is CASSLEATGEAFF. CDR3 nucleotides: TGTGCCAGCAGCTTAGAGGCCACGGGTGAAGCTTTCTTT.

This chain links TRBV29-1 with TRBJ2-6; the D gene is possibly TRBD1 (5 bases). Germline V gene sequence: CDR1 SQVTM, CDR2 ANQGSEA. CDR3 length: 16 residues. Deletions cut 2 bases from V and 2 bases from J, with 13 bases between. CDR3 amino acids: CSVEPQGTTGANVLTF. CDR3 nucleotides: TGCAGCGTTGAACCCCAGGGTACGACTGGGGCCAACGTCCTGACTTTC.

The V call is TRBV5-6, the J call TRBJ1-4, with TRBD1 matching over 7 bases. The V and J ends lost 2 bases and 7 bases, in that order; junction bases with no gene match: 8. The V gene's germline CDR1 is SGHDT and CDR2 YYEEEE. The CDR3 totals 15 residues. The CDR3: CASSFTGAFSEKLFF. CDR3 bases: TGTGCCAGCAGCTTCACAGGGGCCTTTTCTGAAAAACTGTTTTTT.

The V gene is TRBV6-1, the J gene TRBJ1-1, with D tentatively TRBD1 (6 bases). The CDR3 has 11 residues. Germline-derived CDR1 and CDR2 are MNHNS and SASEGT. V shed 6 bases and J shed 9 bases, with 11 bases lying between them. CDR3 DNA sequence: TGTGCCAGCAGCCTTGACAGGCAAGCTTTCTTT. It is translated as CASSLDRQAFF.

The rearrangement joins TRBV12-3 or TRBV12-4 to TRBJ2-1; 8 nucleotides align to TRBD2. The CDR3 runs 12 residues. J was trimmed by 8 bases and V by 8 bases; bases with no gene match: 5. The CDR3 protein is CASGLGGDEQFF. CDR3 coding DNA: TGTGCCAGCGGCCTCGGGGGGGATGAGCAGTTCTTC.

This chain joins TRBV28 and TRBJ1-2; possibly TRBD1 for D (6 bases). The V end was cut by 5 bases, the J end by 6 bases, with 13 bases between. This CDR3 contains 13 residues. Germline V CDR1 and CDR2: MDHEN, SYDVKM. The CDR3 bases are TGTGCCAGCAGTGTCACAGGGAAGGATGGCTACACCTTC. It encodes CASSVTGKDGYTF.

This clone was found once. V and J are TRBV3-1 (or the pseudogene TRBV3-2) and TRBJ1-1, with D maybe TRBD1 (5 bases). With 2 bases removed from V and 6 bases from J, the gap between germline ends came to 7 bases. Germline CDR1 is LGHDT and CDR2 is YNNKEL (reference sequence). The CDR3 consists of 12 residues. This chain's CDR3 is CASSQLQAEAFF. The DNA for the CDR3 is TGTGCCAGCAGCCAATTACAGGCTGAAGCTTTCTTT.

The V and J genes are TRBV11-3 and TRBJ2-1; D is perhaps TRBD1 (5 bases). From germline, CDR1 is SGHNT and CDR2 YENEEA. CDR3 size: 15 residues. Between the trimmed V and J ends, which lost 5 bases and 2 bases, there was a span of 13 bases. The CDR3 DNA reads TGTGCCAGCAGCCCAGGGCTCCCAGCCTACAATGAGCAGTTCTTC. It specifies CASSPGLPAYNEQFF. The full variable domain, completed using reference TRBV11-3 and TRBJ2-1, is EAGVVQSPRYKIIEKKQPVAFWCNPISGHNTLYWYLQNLGQGPELLIRYENEEAVDDSQLPKDRFSAERLKGVDSTLKIQPAELGDSAVYLCASSPGLPAYNEQFFGPGTRLTVL.

The chain is built from TRBV3-1 (or the pseudogene TRBV3-2) and TRBJ2-5; TRBD1 agrees at 7 bases. CDR1 and CDR2 from the germline V gene are LGHDT and YNNKEL (reference sequence). This CDR3 is 14 amino acids long. V dropped 4 bases and J dropped 3; count of bases not matched to a gene: 5. CDR3 protein: CASSLGTGEETQYF. CDR3 in DNA: TGTGCCAGCAGCCTAGGTACAGGGGAAGAGACCCAGTACTTC.

This clone was counted a few times. The V and J genes are TRBV9 and TRBJ1-2; 7 bases agree with TRBD1. V was clipped by 3 bases and J by 5 bases; unmatched bases: 10. Per the germline V gene, CDR1 is SGDLS and CDR2 is YYNGEE. CDR3 length: 15 residues. CDR3: CASSANRDRGYGYTF. CDR3 sequence (DNA): TGTGCCAGCAGCGCCAACCGGGACAGAGGTTATGGCTACACCTTC.

In its sample, this clone was seen once. The rearrangement links TRBV5-1 to TRBJ2-5; 10 bases line up with TRBD2. This CDR3 spans 15 amino acids. V shed 6 bases and J 4 bases; nucleotides not matched to a gene: 9. The germline V gene has CDR1 SGHRS and CDR2 YFSETQ. CDR3 loop: CASKKREGGGETQYF. The CDR3 region has the DNA TGCGCCAGCAAGAAGCGGGAGGGCGGGGGAGAGACCCAGTACTTC.

V is TRBV5-1 and J is TRBJ1-3; D perhaps matches TRBD1 (6 bases). Germline V gives CDR1 SGHRS, CDR2 YFSETQ. This CDR3 has 15 residues. The germline V and J ends were trimmed by 4 bases and 2 bases, with 13 bases remaining between them. Written as DNA, the CDR3 is TGCGCCAGCAGCCCCGAACAGGGAACTGGAAACACCATATATTTT. It is translated as CASSPEQGTGNTIYF.

The rearrangement links TRBV5-1 to TRBJ2-3, with a possible D match to TRBD1 (5 bases). CDR1 is SGHRS and CDR2 is YFSETQ in the germline V gene. Trimming left V 2 bases short and J 0 bases short, with 10 bases between. The CDR3 is 15 amino acids. The CDR3 DNA is TGCGCCAGCAGCTTCTTACGGACAAGCACAGATACGCAGTATTTT. Translation gives CASSFLRTSTDTQYF.

The V call is TRBV25-1, the J call TRBJ1-6, with 7 bases matching TRBD1. V was pared by 4 bases and J by 6 bases, with 3 bases of the junction left unmatched. The CDR3 runs to 14 residues. Germline-derived CDR1 and CDR2 are MGHDK and SYGVNS. This CDR3 is CASSAYRGNSPLHF. The CDR3, as DNA: TGTGCCAGCAGTGCCTACAGGGGTAATTCACCCCTCCACTTT.

The chain is built from TRBV2 and TRBJ2-2, with 9 bases matching TRBD2. CDR3 size: 15 residues. J was trimmed by 7 bases and V by 7 bases; bases with no gene match: 10. Germline loops: CDR1 SNHLY, CDR2 FYNNEI. CDR3 region: CASTYSGSRIGELFF. As DNA, the CDR3 is TGTGCCAGCACTTATAGCGGGAGTCGTATCGGGGAGCTGTTTTTT.

The chain employs TRBV12-5 and TRBJ2-7; 12 bases match TRBD2. V was pared by 7 bases and J by 4 bases, with 8 bases of the junction left unmatched. The germline gives CDR1 LGHNT, CDR2 FRNRAP. The CDR3 has 15 amino acids. Here the CDR3 DNA reads TGTGCTAGTGCTCCCCGGACTAGCGGGAAGTACGAGCAGTACTTC. Protein: CASAPRTSGKYEQYF.

CDR3 sequence reads: CAIRWDNQETQYF. The CDR3 DNA sequence: TGTGCCATCAGGTGGGACAACCAAGAGACCCAGTACTTC. This chain connects TRBV10-3 to TRBJ2-5, with a possible D match to TRBD1 (6 bases). The CDR3 extends over 13 amino acids. The germline V gene has CDR1 ENHRY and CDR2 SYGVKD. The germline V and J ends were trimmed by 6 bases and 0 bases, with 8 bases remaining between them.

The rearrangement uses TRBV3-1 (or the pseudogene TRBV3-2) and TRBJ1-3; 9 nucleotides line up with TRBD1. CDR3 length: 15 amino acids. Germline V gene sequence: CDR1 LGHDT, CDR2 YNNKEL (reference sequence). J gave up 4 bases and V 8 bases, and 9 bases lay outside the gene matches. CDR3: CASGWGTGRGNTIYF. CDR3 coding DNA: TGTGCCAGCGGTTGGGGGACAGGGAGAGGAAACACCATATATTTT.

This clone was seen a few times. In DNA form, the CDR3 reads TGTGCCAGCAGCACCTACGGGGGAGGGGATGAAGCTTTCTTT. Protein: CASSTYGGGDEAFF. The chain combines TRBV7-6 with TRBJ1-1; D perhaps matches TRBD1 (5 bases). The V end lost 5 bases, the J end lost 7 bases, and 17 bases lay between the germline ends. The V gene's germline CDR1 is SGHVS and CDR2 FNYEAQ. There are 14 residues in the CDR3.

This chain links TRBV11-2 with TRBJ2-7; D might be TRBD2 (6 bases). Trimming removed 1 base from V and 7 bases from J, with 11 bases in between. The germline V gene has CDR1 SGHAT and CDR2 FQNNGV. This CDR3 is built from 13 residues. The CDR3, as DNA: TGTGCCAGCAGCTTAGGACTAGTGCGTGAGCAGTACTTC. Amino acid sequence: CASSLGLVREQYF.

The rearrangement links TRBV7-9 to TRBJ2-1, with TRBD2 identical over 8 bases. This CDR3 has 18 residues. The ends lost 4 bases at V and 2 bases at J; junction bases unmatched: 13. Germline lookup yields CDR1 SEHNR and CDR2 FQNEAQ (reference sequence). The CDR3 is CASSSLEPGLGTYNEQFF. As DNA, the CDR3 is TGTGCCAGCAGCTCCCTCGAGCCGGGACTAGGAACCTACAATGAGCAGTTCTTC.

V gene TRBV18 combines with J gene TRBJ2-6; D remains unclear. The CDR3 covers 18 residues. Between the trimmed V and J ends, which lost 6 bases and 0 bases, there was a span of 18 bases. Germline CDR1 and CDR2: KGHSH and LQKENI. The chain's CDR3 is CASSPELAVSSGANVLTF. Here the CDR3 DNA reads TGTGCCAGCTCCCCCGAACTCGCGGTCAGCTCTGGGGCCAACGTCCTGACTTTC.

The sample holds a few counts of this clone. The J gene is TRBJ2-1, the V gene TRBV7-3; 8 nucleotides agree with TRBD2. The CDR3 sequence is 14 residues long. CDR1 is SGHTA, CDR2 FQGTGA, per germline. J lost 5 bases, V lost 8 bases, and 8 bases had no gene match. DNA of the CDR3: TGTGCCAGCGCAATCAGCGGGAGCAACAATGAGCAGTTCTTC. Amino acids: CASAISGSNNEQFF.

The chain recombines TRBV18 with TRBJ1-2; D call uncertain. The ends were cut back, 0 bases at V and 7 bases at J, with 15 bases in the middle. CDR3 length: 15 residues. CDR1 KGHSH and CDR2 LQKENI come from the germline V gene. CDR3 in amino acids: CASSPPSFTQAGYTF. The CDR3 DNA is TGTGCCAGCTCACCACCAAGCTTCACCCAGGCTGGCTACACCTTC.

This clone was counted a single time. The chain recombines TRBV12-3 or TRBV12-4 with TRBJ1-1; D may be TRBD1 (5 bases). The CDR3 consists of 13 residues. Trimming stripped 7 bases from V and 5 bases from J, with 14 bases between. The DNA of the CDR3 is TGTGCCAGCACCTTGGGGCAGGGAACTGAAGCTTTCTTT. Its translation is CASTLGQGTEAFF.

CDR3 DNA sequence: TGTGCCAGCAGTTACTCGGGGACTAGCGGGGGAAACGAGCAGTACTTC. Its protein is CASSYSGTSGGNEQYF. V gene TRBV6-5 combines with J gene TRBJ2-7; 14 nucleotides line up with TRBD2. This CDR3 is 16 amino acids long. Germline lookup yields CDR1 MNHEY and CDR2 SVGAGI. V trimming: 0 bases; J trimming: 5 bases; junction bases outside the gene matches: 3.

This clone was observed a handful of times. This sequence joins TRBV5-1 and TRBJ1-2; D not certain. V lost 0 bases to trimming and J lost 4 bases, with 13 bases between them. From germline, CDR1 is SGHRS and CDR2 YFSETQ. CDR3 length: 15 residues. CDR3 residues: CASSLGSAGPYGYTF. CDR3 DNA: TGCGCCAGCAGCTTGGGCAGCGCCGGTCCCTATGGCTACACCTTC.